This TCR beta chain was recorded in a study of T cell clones after liver transplantation. About the research overall: Subjects received no induction therapy and standard immunosuppression until randomization at 12-24 months post-transplant.

Clones were read by immunoSEQ multiplex PCR, and TCRdb kept only the in-frame ones, dropping some. The sample records about 6,900 clones, 70% being singletons. The CDR3 has 21 amino acids. Findings and limits, study-wide: A significant post-transplant drop in circulating graft-donor-reactive CD4 TCRbeta sequences occurred in most of the 8 subjects. Small, mixed patient groups and varying post-transplant times limit these conclusions.

In the case of this clone: Its antigen is not identified.

The chain combines TRBV21-1 with TRBJ1-5; the DNA was not used to check the table's D call, TRBD1. TRBV21-1 corresponds to a pseudogene. This sample comprised CD8+ T cells from blood, obtained before liver transplant. The sequence came from a human donor who received a liver transplant. CDR3 sequence (DNA): TGTGCCAGCAGCAAAGAATATAGTGGGGGCGAAAATAATTATAGCAATCAGCCCCAGCATTTT. It translates to CASSKEYSGGENNYSNQPQHF.